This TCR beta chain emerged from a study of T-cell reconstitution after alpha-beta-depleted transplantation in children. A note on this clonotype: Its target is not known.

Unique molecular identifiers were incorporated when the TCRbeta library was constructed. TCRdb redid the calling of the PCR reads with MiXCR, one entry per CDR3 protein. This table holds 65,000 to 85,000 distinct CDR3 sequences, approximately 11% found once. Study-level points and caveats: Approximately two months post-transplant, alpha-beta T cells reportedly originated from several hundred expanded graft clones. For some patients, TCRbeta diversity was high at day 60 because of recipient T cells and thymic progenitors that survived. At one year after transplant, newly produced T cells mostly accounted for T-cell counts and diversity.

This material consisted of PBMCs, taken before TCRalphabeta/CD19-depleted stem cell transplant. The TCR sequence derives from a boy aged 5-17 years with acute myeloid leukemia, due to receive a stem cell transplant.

The CDR3 DNA reads TGCAGTGCGCCCTGGGCTAGCGGGTTGGGGGAGACCCAGTACTTC. Its protein product is CSAPWASGLGETQYF. J is TRBJ2-5 and V is TRBV20-1, with 8 bases identical to TRBD2. This CDR3 spans 15 amino acids. V trimming: 6 bases; J trimming: 5 bases; junction bases outside the gene matches: 14. Germline values: CDR1 DFQATT, CDR2 SNEGSKA (reference sequence).